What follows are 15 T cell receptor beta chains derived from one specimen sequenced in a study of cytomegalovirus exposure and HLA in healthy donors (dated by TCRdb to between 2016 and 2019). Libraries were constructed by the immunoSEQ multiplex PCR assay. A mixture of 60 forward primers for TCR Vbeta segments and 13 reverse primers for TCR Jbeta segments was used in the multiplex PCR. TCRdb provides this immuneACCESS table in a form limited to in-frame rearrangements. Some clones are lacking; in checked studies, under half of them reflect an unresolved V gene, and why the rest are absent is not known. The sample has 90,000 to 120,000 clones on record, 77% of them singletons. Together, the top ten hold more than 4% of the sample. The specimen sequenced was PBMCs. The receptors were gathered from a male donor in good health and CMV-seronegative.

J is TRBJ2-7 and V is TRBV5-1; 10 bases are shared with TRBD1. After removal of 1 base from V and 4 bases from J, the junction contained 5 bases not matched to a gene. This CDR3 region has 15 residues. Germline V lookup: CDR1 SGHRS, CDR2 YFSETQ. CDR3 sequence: CASSLYTGQGYEQYF. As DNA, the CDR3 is TGCGCCAGCAGCTTGTATACGGGACAGGGGTACGAGCAGTACTTC.

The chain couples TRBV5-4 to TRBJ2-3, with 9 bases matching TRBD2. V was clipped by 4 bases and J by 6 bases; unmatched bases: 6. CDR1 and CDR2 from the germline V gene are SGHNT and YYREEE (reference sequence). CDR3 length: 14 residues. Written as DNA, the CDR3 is TGTGCCAGCAGCGTGCGGACTAGCGCGGATACGCAGTATTTT. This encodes CASSVRTSADTQYF.

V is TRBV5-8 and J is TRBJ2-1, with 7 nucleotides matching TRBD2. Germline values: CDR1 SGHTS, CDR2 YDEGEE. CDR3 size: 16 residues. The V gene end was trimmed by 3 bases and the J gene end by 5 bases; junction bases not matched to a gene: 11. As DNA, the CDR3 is TGTGCCAGCAGCTCTTCGCTTCGGCGGGAGAACAATGAGCAGTTCTTC. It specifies CASSSSLRRENNEQFF.

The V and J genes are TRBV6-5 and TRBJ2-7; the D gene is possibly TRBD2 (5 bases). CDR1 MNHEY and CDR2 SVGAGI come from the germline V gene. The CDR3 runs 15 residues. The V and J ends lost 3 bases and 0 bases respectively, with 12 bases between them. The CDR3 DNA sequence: TGTGCCAGCAGTTATGGCGGGCGAAGCTCCTACGAGCAGTACTTC. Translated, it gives CASSYGGRSSYEQYF.

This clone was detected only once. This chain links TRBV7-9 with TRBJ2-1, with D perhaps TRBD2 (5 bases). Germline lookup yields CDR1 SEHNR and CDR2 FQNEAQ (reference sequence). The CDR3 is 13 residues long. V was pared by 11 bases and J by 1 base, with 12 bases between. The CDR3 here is CALAWESYNEQFF. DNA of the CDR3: TGTGCCCTGGCGTGGGAGTCCTACAATGAGCAGTTCTTC. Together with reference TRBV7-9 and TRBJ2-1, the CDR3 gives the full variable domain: DTGVSQNPRHKITKRGQNVTFRCDPISEHNRLYWYRQTLGQGPEFLTYFQNEAQLEKSRLLSDRFSAERPKGSFSTLEIQRTEQGDSAMYLCALAWESYNEQFFGPGTRLTVL.

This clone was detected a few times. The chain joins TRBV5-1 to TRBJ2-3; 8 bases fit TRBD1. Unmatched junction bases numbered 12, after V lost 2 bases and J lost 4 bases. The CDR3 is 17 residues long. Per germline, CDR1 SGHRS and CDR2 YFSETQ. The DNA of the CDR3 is TGCGCCAGCAGCTTCCCCTACGGGCAGGGGGCCTCAGATACGCAGTATTTT. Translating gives CASSFPYGQGASDTQYF.

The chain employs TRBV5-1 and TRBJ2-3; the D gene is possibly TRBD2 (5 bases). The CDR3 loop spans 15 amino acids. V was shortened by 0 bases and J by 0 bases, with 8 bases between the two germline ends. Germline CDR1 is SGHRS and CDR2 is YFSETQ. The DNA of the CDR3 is TGCGCCAGCAGCTTGGCCGAGGGCAGCACAGATACGCAGTATTTT. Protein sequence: CASSLAEGSTDTQYF. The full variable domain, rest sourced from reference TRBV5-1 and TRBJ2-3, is KAGVTQTPRYLIKTRGQQVTLSCSPISGHRSVSWYQQTPGQGLQFLFEYFSETQRNKGNFPGRFSGRQFSNSRSEMNVSTLELGDSALYLCASSLAEGSTDTQYFGPGTRLTVL.

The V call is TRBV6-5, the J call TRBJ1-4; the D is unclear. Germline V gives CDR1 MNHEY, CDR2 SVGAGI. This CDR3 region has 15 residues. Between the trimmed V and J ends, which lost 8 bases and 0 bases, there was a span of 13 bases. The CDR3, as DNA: TGTGCCAGCCGACTAGAGGGTGCAACTAATGAAAAACTGTTTTTT. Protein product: CASRLEGATNEKLFF.

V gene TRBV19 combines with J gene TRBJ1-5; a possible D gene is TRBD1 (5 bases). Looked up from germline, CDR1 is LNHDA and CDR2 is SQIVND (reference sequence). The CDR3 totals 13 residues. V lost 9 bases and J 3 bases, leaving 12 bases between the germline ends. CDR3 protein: CASDDRLNQPQHF. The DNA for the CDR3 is TGTGCCAGCGACGACAGACTCAATCAGCCCCAGCATTTT.

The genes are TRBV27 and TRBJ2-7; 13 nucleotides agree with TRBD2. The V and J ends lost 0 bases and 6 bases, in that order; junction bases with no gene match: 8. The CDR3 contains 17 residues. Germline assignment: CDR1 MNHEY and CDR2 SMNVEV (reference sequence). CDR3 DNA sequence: TGTGCCAGCAGTTTATCGGTAGGACTAGCGGGAGTCCCCGAGCAGTACTTC. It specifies CASSLSVGLAGVPEQYF.

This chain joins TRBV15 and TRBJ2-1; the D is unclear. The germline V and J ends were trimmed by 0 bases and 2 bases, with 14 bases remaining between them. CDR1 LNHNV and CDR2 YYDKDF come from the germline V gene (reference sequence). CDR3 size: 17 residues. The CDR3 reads CATSRDSSAATYNEQFF. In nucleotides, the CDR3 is TGTGCCACCAGCAGAGACTCATCGGCGGCTACCTACAATGAGCAGTTCTTC.

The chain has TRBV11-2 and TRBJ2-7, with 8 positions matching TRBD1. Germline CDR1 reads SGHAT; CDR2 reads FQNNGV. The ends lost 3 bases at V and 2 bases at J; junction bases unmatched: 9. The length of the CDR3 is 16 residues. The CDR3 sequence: CASSLKRDRSTYEQYF. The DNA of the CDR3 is TGTGCCAGCAGCTTGAAAAGGGACAGGTCAACCTACGAGCAGTACTTC. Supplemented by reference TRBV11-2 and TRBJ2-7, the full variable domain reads EAGVAQSPRYKIIEKRQSVAFWCNPISGHATLYWYQQILGQGPKLLIQFQNNGVVDDSQLPKDRFSAERLKGVDSTLKIQPAKLEDSAVYLCASSLKRDRSTYEQYFGPGTRLTVT.

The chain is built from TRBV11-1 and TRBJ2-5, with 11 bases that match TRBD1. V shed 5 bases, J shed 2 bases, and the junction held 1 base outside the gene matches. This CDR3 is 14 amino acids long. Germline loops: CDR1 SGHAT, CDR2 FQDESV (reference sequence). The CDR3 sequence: CASSRDRGQETQYF. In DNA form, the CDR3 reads TGTGCCAGCAGCCGGGACAGGGGGCAAGAGACCCAGTACTTC.

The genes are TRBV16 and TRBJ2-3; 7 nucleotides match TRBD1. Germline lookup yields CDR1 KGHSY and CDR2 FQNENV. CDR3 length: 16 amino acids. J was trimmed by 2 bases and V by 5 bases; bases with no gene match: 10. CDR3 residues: CASSRGTVGTTDTQYF. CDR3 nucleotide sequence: TGTGCCAGCAGCAGAGGGACAGTGGGGACCACAGATACGCAGTATTTT.

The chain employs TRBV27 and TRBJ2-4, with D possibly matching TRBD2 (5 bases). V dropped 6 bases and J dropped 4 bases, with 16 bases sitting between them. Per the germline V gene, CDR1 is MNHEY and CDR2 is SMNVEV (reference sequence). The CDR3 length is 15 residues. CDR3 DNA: TGTGCCAGCAGCCAAGGCGGGTCTACGAAAAACATTCAGTACTTC. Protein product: CASSQGGSTKNIQYF.